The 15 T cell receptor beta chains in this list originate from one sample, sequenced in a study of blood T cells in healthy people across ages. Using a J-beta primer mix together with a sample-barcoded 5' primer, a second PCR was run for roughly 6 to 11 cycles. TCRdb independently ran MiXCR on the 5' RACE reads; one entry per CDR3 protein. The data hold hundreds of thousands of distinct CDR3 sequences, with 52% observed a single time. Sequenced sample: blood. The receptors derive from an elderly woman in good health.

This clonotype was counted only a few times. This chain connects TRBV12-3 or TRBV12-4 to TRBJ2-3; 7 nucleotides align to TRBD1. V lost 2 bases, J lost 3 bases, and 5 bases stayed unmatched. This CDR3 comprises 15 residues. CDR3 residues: CASSLRRGITDTQYF. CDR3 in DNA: TGTGCCAGCAGTTTACGCAGGGGGATAACAGATACGCAGTATTTT.

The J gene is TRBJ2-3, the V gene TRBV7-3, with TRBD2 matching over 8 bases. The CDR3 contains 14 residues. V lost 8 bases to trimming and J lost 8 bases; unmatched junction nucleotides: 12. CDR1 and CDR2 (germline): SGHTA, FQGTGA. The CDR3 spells CASGSGGGRGTQYF. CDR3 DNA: TGTGCCAGCGGCTCCGGGGGGGGGCGTGGTACGCAGTATTTT.

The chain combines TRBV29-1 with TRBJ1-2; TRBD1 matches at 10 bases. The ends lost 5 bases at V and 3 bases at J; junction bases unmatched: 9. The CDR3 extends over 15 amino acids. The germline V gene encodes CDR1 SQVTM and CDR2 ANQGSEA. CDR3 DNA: TGCAGCGTTACTGCCCTCGGACAGGGGGACTATGGCTACACCTTC. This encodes CSVTALGQGDYGYTF. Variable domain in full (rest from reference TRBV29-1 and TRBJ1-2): SAVISQKPSRDICQRGTSLTIQCQVDSQVTMMFWYRQQPGQSLTLIATANQGSEATYESGFVIDKFPISRPNLTFSTLTVSNMSPEDSSIYLCSVTALGQGDYGYTFGSGTRLTVV.

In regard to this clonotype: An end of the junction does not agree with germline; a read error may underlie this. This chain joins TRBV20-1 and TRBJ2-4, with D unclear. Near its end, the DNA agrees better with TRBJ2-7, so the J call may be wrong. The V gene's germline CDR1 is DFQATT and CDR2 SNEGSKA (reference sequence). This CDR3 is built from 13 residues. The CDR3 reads CGARPHGSYEQYF. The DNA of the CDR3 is TGCGGTGCTAGACCCCATGGATCCTACGAGCAGTACTTC.

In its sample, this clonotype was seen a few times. Here the CDR3 reads CSATVASLSRGTQYF. Written as DNA, the CDR3 is TGCAGTGCTACAGTAGCCTCCCTTTCCAGGGGGACCCAGTACTTC. V usage is TRBV20-1 and J usage is TRBJ2-7, with TRBD1 as a possible D gene (6 bases). The J call may be incorrect, as the DNA end agrees better with TRBJ2-5. Germline V gene lookup returns CDR1 DFQATT and CDR2 SNEGSKA (reference sequence). The CDR3 covers 15 residues.

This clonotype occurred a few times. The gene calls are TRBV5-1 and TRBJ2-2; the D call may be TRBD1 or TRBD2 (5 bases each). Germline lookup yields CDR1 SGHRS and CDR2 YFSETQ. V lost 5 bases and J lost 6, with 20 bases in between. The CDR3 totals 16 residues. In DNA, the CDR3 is TGCGCCAGCAGTCCCGGGACGTCACAGCATGCCGGGGAGCTGTTTTTT. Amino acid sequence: CASSPGTSQHAGELFF.

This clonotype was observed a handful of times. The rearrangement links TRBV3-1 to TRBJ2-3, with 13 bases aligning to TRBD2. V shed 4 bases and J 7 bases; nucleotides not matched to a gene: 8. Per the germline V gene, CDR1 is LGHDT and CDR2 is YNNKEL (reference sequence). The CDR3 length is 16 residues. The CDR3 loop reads CASSPGTSGMTNTQYF. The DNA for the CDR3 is TGTGCCAGCAGCCCAGGGACTAGCGGGATGACTAATACGCAGTATTTT.

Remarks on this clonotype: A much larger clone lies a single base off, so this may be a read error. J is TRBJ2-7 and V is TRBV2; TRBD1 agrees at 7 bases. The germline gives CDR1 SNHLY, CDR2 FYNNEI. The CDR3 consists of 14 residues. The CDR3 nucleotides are TGTACCAGCAGTCCCCGGGACAGCTCCTACGAGCAGTACTTC. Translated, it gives CTSSPRDSSYEQYF.

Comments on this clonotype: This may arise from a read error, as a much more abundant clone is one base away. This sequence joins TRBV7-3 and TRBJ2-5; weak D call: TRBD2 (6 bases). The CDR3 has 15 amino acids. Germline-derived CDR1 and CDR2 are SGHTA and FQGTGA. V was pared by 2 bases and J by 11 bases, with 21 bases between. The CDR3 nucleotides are TGTGCCAGCAGCTTACTTGGAGGGTCCGTCTATGAGCAGTACTTC. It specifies CASSLLGGSVYEQYF.

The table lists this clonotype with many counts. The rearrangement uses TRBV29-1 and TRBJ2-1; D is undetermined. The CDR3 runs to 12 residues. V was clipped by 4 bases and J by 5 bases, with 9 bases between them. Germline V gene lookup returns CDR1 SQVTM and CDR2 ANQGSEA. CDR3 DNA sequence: TGCAGCGTTGCCCAATTCCACAATGAGCAGTTCTTC. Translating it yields CSVAQFHNEQFF.

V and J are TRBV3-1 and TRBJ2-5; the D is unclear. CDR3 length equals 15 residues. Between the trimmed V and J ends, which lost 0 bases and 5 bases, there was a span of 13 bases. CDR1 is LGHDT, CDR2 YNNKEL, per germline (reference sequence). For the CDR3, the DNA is TGTGCCAGCAGCCAAGAGGTGGCTAGATGGGAGACCCAGTACTTC. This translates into CASSQEVARWETQYF.

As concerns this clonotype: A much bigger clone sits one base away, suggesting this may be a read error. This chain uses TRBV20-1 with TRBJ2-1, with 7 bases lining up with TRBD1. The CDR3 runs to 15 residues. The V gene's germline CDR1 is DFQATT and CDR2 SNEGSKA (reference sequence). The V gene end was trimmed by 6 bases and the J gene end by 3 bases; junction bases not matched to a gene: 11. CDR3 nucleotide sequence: TGCAGTGCCCGTCCCGAACAGGGGTTCTACAATGAGCAGTTCTTC. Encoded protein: CSARPEQGFYNEQFF.

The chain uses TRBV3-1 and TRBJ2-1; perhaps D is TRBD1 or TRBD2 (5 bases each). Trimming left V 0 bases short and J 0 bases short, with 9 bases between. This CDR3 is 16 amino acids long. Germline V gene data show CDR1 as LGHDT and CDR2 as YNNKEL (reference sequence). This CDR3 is CASSQEGRDSYNEQFF. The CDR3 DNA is TGTGCCAGCAGCCAAGAGGGACGGGACTCCTACAATGAGCAGTTCTTC.

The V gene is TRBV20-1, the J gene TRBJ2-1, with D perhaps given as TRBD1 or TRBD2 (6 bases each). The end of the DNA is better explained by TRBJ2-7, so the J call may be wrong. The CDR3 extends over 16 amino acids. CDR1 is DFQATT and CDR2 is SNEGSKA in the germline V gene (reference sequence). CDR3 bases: TGCAGTGCTAGAGATCCATCGGGGGCCGCCTACAATGAGCAGTACTTC. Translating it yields CSARDPSGAAYNEQYF.

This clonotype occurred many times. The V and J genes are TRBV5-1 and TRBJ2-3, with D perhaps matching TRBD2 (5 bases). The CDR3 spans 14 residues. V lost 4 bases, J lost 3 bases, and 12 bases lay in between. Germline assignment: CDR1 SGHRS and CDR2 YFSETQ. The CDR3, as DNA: TGCGCCAGCAGCGTAACTAGTAAGACAGATACGCAGTATTTT. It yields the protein CASSVTSKTDTQYF.